The T cell receptor (beta chain) under discussion was sequenced for a study of T cell responses to AZD1222 COVID-19 vaccine. Sequencing was performed with immunoSEQ multiplex PCR; in TCRdb, only in-frame clones are kept and a portion is missing. The sample has about 140,000 clones, around 93% seen once. As regards this clone: Relative to the germline gene, one junction end is altered; a read error may explain this.

The CDR3 extends over 14 amino acids. CDR1 and CDR2 (germline): LGHNT, FRNRAP. The clonotype was recovered from an adult in good health. This sequence joins TRBV12-5 and TRBJ2-4, with TRBD2 matching 8 bases. Sequencing used peripheral blood, obtained on day 0 of AZD1222 vaccination. CDR3 nucleotide sequence: TGCGCGTCCGGGGGGGGACTAGCCAAAAACATTCAGTACTTC. It specifies CASGGGLAKNIQYF.